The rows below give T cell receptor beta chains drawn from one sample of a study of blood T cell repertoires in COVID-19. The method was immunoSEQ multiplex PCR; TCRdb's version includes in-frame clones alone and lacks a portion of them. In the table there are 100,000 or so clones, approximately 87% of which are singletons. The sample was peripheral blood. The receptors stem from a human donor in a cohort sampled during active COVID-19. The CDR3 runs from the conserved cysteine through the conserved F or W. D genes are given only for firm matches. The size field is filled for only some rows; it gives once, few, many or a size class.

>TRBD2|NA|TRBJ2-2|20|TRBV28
CASSSWGAYEAGGETGELFF
TGTGCCAGCAGTTCCTGGGGGGCTTACGAGGCGGGAGGGGAGACCGGGGAGCTGTTTTTT
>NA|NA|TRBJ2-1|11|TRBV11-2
CASSLRNEQFF
TGTGCCAGCAGCTTACGCAATGAGCAGTTCTTC
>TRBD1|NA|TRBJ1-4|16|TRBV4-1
CASSQVQGAGDEKLFF
TGCGCCAGCAGCCAGGTTCAGGGGGCTGGGGATGAAAAACTGTTTTTT
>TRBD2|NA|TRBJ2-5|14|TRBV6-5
CASRIRAGLETQYF
TGTGCCAGCAGGATAAGAGCGGGACTGGAGACCCAGTACTTC
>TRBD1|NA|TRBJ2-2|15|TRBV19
CASSNGQGGGGELFF
TGTGCCAGTAGTAACGGACAGGGTGGCGGCGGGGAGCTGTTTTTT
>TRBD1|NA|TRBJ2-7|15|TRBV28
CASSPAGGNSYEQYF
TGTGCCAGCAGCCCCGCAGGGGGAAACTCCTACGAGCAGTACTTC
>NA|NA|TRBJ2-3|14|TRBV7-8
CASSLDRPTDTQYF
TGTGCCAGCAGCTTAGACAGGCCCACAGATACGCAGTATTTT
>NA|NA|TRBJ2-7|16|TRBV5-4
CASSLGSRRSTREQYF
TGTGCCAGCAGCTTGGGTAGCAGGAGGAGTACGCGCGAGCAGTACTTC
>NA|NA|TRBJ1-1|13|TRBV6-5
CASRSLLNTEAFF
TGTGCCAGCAGGTCACTCTTGAACACTGAAGCTTTCTTT
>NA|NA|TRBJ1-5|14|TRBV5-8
CASSFDTSNQPQHF
TGTGCCAGCAGTTTCGACACTAGCAATCAGCCCCAGCATTTT
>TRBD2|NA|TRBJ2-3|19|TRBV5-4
CASSPRNSRLAGGTDTQYF
TGTGCCAGCAGCCCGAGAAACTCACGACTAGCGGGCGGGACAGATACGCAGTATTTT
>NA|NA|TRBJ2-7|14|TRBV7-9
CASSFSGGGYEQYF
TGTGCCAGCAGTTTCTCAGGGGGAGGCTACGAGCAGTACTTC
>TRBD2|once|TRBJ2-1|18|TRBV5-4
CASSLAPSGRGSYNEQFF
TGTGCCAGCAGCTTGGCCCCTAGCGGGAGGGGGTCCTACAATGAGCAGTTCTTC
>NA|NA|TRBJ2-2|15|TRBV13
CASSRDTQNTGELFF
TGTGCCAGCAGCCGAGACACCCAGAACACCGGGGAGCTGTTTTTT
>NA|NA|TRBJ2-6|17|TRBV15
CATSRDRNRPGANVLTF
TGTGCCACCAGCAGAGATAGGAACAGGCCTGGGGCCAACGTCCTGACTTTC
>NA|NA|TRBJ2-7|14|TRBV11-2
CASSYDEGPYEQYF
TGTGCCAGCAGCTACGACGAGGGTCCCTACGAGCAGTACTTC
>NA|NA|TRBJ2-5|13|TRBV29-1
CSVVSTGVETQYF
TGCAGCGTTGTGTCGACGGGAGTGGAGACCCAGTACTTC
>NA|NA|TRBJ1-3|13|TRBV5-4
CASSRLLTDTIYF
TGTGCCAGCAGCCGACTCCTTACGGACACCATATATTTT
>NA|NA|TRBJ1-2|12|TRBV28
CASSFGSYGYTF
TGTGCCAGCAGTTTCGGGAGTTATGGCTACACCTTC
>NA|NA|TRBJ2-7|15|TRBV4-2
CASSPTSFSDYEQYF
TGTGCCAGCAGCCCCACTAGCTTTTCGGACTACGAGCAGTACTTC
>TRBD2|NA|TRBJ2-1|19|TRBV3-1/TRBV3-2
CASSLAERFGGRAANEQFF
TGTGCCAGCAGCCTCGCTGAGCGTTTCGGCGGGAGGGCCGCGAATGAGCAGTTCTTC
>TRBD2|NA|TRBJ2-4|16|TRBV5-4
CASSFRDGEGRNIQYF
TGTGCCAGCAGCTTCAGGGACGGGGAGGGGCGCAACATTCAGTACTTC
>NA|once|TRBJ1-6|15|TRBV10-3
CAIRWGLTYNSPLHF
TGTGCCATCAGATGGGGACTTACCTATAATTCACCCCTCCACTTT
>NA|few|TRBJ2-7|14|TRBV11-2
CASSPGRGYYEQYF
TGTGCCAGCAGCCCGGGTCGGGGATACTACGAGCAGTACTTC
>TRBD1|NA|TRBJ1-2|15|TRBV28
CASSTLAGGQSGYTF
TGTGCCAGCAGTACTCTCGCCGGGGGACAGAGTGGCTACACCTTC
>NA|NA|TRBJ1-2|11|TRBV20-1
CSASPGNGYTF
TGCAGTGCTAGTCCAGGGAACGGCTACACCTTC
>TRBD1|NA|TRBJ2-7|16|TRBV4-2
CASSRTIRDSIYEQYF
TGTGCCAGCAGCCGAACAATTAGGGACAGCATCTACGAGCAGTACTTC
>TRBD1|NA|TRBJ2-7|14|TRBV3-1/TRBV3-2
CASSLRDRTYEQYF
TGTGCCAGCAGCCTCCGGGACAGGACCTACGAGCAGTACTTC